This T cell receptor beta chain appears in the sequencing data of a study of blood T cell repertoires in COVID-19. Study-level background: Samples of COVID-19 (acute and convalescent) were obtained from the United States, Italy and Spain. Sample material is recorded as cDNA or gDNA derived from T cells, B-cell-depleted T cells, or PBMCs.

Looked up from germline, CDR1 is MNHEY and CDR2 is SVGEGT. Trimming removed 0 bases at V and 5 bases at J, with 15 bases between. This CDR3 region has 16 residues. In the original processing: Reference gene primer amplification gave nucleated cell count estimates. Clones were read by immunoSEQ multiplex PCR, and TCRdb kept only the in-frame ones, dropping some. That table supplies the V and J calls and clone size; D and trimming were determined from the DNA. The sample includes approximately 70,000 clones, roughly 80% of them seen just once. The sequenced material came from peripheral blood. The sequence was obtained from a woman of 80 years or more with acute or convalescent COVID-19. The chain employs TRBV6-2 or TRBV6-3 and TRBJ2-3, with D possibly TRBD1 on 6 matching bases. The chain's CDR3 is CASSYSIGRGQDTQYF. DNA for the CDR3: TGTGCCAGCAGTTACTCGATCGGCAGGGGACAAGATACGCAGTATTTT.